Below are 19 T cell receptor beta chains sequenced from a single sample in a study of blood T cell repertoires in COVID-19. This table comes from immunoSEQ multiplex PCR, and its TCRdb copy is limited to in-frame clones, with some not included. The table has about 220,000 clones, around 86% seen once; the top ten hold around 5.1%. The material sequenced was peripheral blood. The receptors were gathered from a human donor in a cohort sampled during active COVID-19.

The rearrangement uses TRBV30 and TRBJ2-7; D might be TRBD2 (5 bases). CDR1 and CDR2 from the germline V gene are GTSNPN and SVGIG (reference sequence). V dropped 0 bases and J dropped 7 bases, with 13 bases sitting between them. The CDR3 has 13 residues. CDR3 nucleotides: TGTGCCTGGAGTGTACTTCCAACGGGGGAGCAGTACTTC. Translation: CAWSVLPTGEQYF.

This chain uses TRBV28 with TRBJ2-2; no reliable D call. This CDR3 contains 13 residues. From germline, CDR1 is MDHEN and CDR2 SYDVKM. V lost 6 bases, J lost 0 bases, and 5 bases lay in between. The CDR3 bases are TGTGCCAGCAGAACAGCGAACACCGGGGAGCTGTTTTTT. Its translation is CASRTANTGELFF.

This clone was counted between two and nine times. The chain uses TRBV2 and TRBJ2-4, with D unresolved. In germline, CDR1 is SNHLY, CDR2 FYNNEI. The CDR3 extends over 16 amino acids. Trimming cost V 8 bases and J 0 bases, with 17 bases left between them. Here the CDR3 DNA reads TGTGCCAGCGCCGAGGCACTCTTATTAGCCAAAAACATTCAGTACTTC. It specifies CASAEALLLAKNIQYF.

V gene TRBV6-6 combines with J gene TRBJ1-5, with 9 bases lining up with TRBD1. This CDR3 is 13 amino acids long. Germline V CDR1 and CDR2: MNHNY, SVGAGI (reference sequence). With 6 bases clipped from V and 5 bases from J, the junction kept 2 bases outside the gene matches. CDR3 protein: CASRTGGDQPQHF. The CDR3 DNA follows: TGTGCCAGCAGGACAGGGGGGGATCAGCCCCAGCATTTT.

V gene TRBV5-1 combines with J gene TRBJ2-3, with 7 bases lining up with TRBD2. The CDR3 extends over 13 amino acids. Germline values: CDR1 SGHRS, CDR2 YFSETQ. The ends lost 0 bases at V and 8 bases at J; junction bases unmatched: 3. CDR3: CASSLEGGGTQYF. DNA for the CDR3: TGCGCCAGCAGCTTGGAGGGCGGGGGTACGCAGTATTTT.

V is TRBV2 and J is TRBJ2-3; 9 bases map to TRBD2. The CDR3 is 14 residues long. CDR1 SNHLY and CDR2 FYNNEI come from the germline V gene. The J segment lost 7 bases and the V segment lost 8 bases, leaving 10 bases of the junction unmatched. The CDR3 region is CASCWLAGTNTQYF. The CDR3 coding sequence is TGTGCCAGCTGCTGGCTAGCGGGAACCAATACGCAGTATTTT.

J is TRBJ1-5 and V is TRBV3-1 (or the pseudogene TRBV3-2); D ambiguous. Germline V gene data show CDR1 as LGHDT and CDR2 as YNNKEL (reference sequence). Trimming shortened V by 4 bases and J by 7 bases, and 14 bases separated the two germline ends. The CDR3 consists of 14 residues. The CDR3 coding sequence is TGTGCCAGCAGCCGTCGGAGGGTCGAGCAGCCCCAGCATTTT. Translation: CASSRRRVEQPQHF.

This clone was found once. The chain joins TRBV28 to TRBJ1-1, with D hard to call. With 2 bases removed from V and 4 bases from J, the gap between germline ends came to 11 bases. Germline V lookup: CDR1 MDHEN, CDR2 SYDVKM. This CDR3 spans 14 amino acids. CDR3 amino acids: CASSLISSGTEAFF. CDR3 DNA: TGTGCCAGCAGTTTAATAAGTTCGGGCACTGAAGCTTTCTTT.

The V call is TRBV5-4, the J call TRBJ2-2, with D tentatively TRBD2 (5 bases). This CDR3 comprises 15 residues. Per the germline V gene, CDR1 is SGHNT and CDR2 is YYREEE (reference sequence). Trimming took 0 bases from V and 3 from J, leaving 9 bases between them. Written as DNA, the CDR3 is TGTGCCAGCAGCTTGGTCCAGGACTACACCGGGGAGCTGTTTTTT. As protein: CASSLVQDYTGELFF.

CDR3 DNA: TGTGCCAGCTCGCGAGCGGGAGGGCCCTACGAGCAGTACTTC. Translating it yields CASSRAGGPYEQYF. This chain connects TRBV18 to TRBJ2-7; 10 nucleotides line up with TRBD2. The germline gives CDR1 KGHSH, CDR2 LQKENI. The V gene end was trimmed by 6 bases and the J gene end by 2 bases; junction bases not matched to a gene: 4. The CDR3 is 14 amino acids.

V and J are TRBV5-8 and TRBJ2-3; 9 bases align to TRBD2. The CDR3 is made up of 17 amino acids. The germline gives CDR1 SGHTS, CDR2 YDEGEE. V was pared by 5 bases and J by 4 bases, with 14 bases of the junction left unmatched. The CDR3 DNA follows: TGTGCCAGCAGTCAGATTCCGGGATTAGCGGGAGCAGATACGCAGTATTTT. Residues: CASSQIPGLAGADTQYF. Full variable domain (remainder filled in from reference TRBV5-8 and TRBJ2-3): EAGVTQSPTHLIKTRGQQATLRCSPISGHTSVYWYQQALGLGLQFLLWYDEGEERNRGNFPPRFSGRQFPNYSSELNVNALELEDSALYLCASSQIPGLAGADTQYFGPGTRLTVL.

The chain uses TRBV29-1 and TRBJ2-7, with D unresolved. Germline-derived CDR1 and CDR2 are SQVTM and ANQGSEA. The CDR3 extends over 12 amino acids. V lost 5 bases and J lost 2, with 10 bases in between. The CDR3: CSVRGAAYEQYF. CDR3 coding DNA: TGCAGCGTTCGAGGTGCGGCCTACGAGCAGTACTTC.

A few counts support this clone. The rearrangement links TRBV28 to TRBJ1-1; tentative D call: TRBD1 (5 bases). This CDR3 is 13 amino acids long. Germline assignment: CDR1 MDHEN and CDR2 SYDVKM. Trimming removed 10 bases from V and 2 bases from J, with 14 bases in between. Here the CDR3 DNA reads TGTGCCACTACAGGACGGCCCAACACTGAAGCTTTCTTT. Amino acid sequence: CATTGRPNTEAFF. Drawing the rest from reference TRBV28 and TRBJ1-1, the complete variable domain is DVKVTQSSRYLVKRTGEKVFLECVQDMDHENMFWYRQDPGLGLRLIYFSYDVKMKEKGDIPEGYSVSREKKERFSLILESASTNQTSMYLCATTGRPNTEAFFGQGTRLTVV.

V and J are TRBV28 and TRBJ1-2, with D tentatively TRBD1 (6 bases). This CDR3 region has 14 residues. V was clipped by 3 bases and J by 7 bases, with 15 bases between them. Germline CDR1 reads MDHEN; CDR2 reads SYDVKM. The DNA of the CDR3 is TGTGCCAGCAGTTTGGGAGACAGGAGGCCTGGCTACACCTTC. Translating gives CASSLGDRRPGYTF.

This clone has only a few counts. The chain has TRBV18 and TRBJ1-1; 7 nucleotides align to TRBD1. The length of the CDR3 is 14 residues. With 4 bases clipped from V and 4 bases from J, the junction kept 6 bases outside the gene matches. The germline V gene has CDR1 KGHSH and CDR2 LQKENI. Written as DNA, the CDR3 is TGTGCCAGCTCACTTTCTACAGGGGCCACTGAAGCTTTCTTT. It codes for CASSLSTGATEAFF.

Remarks on this clone: Other DNA sequences in this specimen translate into the identical CDR3. The chain links TRBV5-6 to TRBJ2-5; D may be TRBD2 (5 bases). This CDR3 contains 13 residues. The V end was cut by 0 bases, the J end by 4 bases, with 7 bases between. The germline CDR1 and CDR2 sequences are SGHDT and YYEEEE. CDR3 in amino acids: CASSLEAGETQYF. In nucleotides, the CDR3 is TGTGCCAGCAGCTTGGAGGCGGGAGAGACCCAGTACTTC.

This sequence joins TRBV10-2 and TRBJ2-7, with D maybe TRBD1 (8 bases). This CDR3 has 14 amino acids. Germline lookup yields CDR1 WSHSY and CDR2 SAAADI. The germline V and J ends were trimmed by 4 bases and 6 bases, with 16 bases remaining between them. The CDR3 DNA sequence: TGCGCCAGCAGTGGGTCAAACAGGGGGGGCGAGCAGTACTTC. Protein: CASSGSNRGGEQYF.

This clone showed up just once. The V and J genes are TRBV7-9 and TRBJ1-1; D may be TRBD1 (6 bases). The V gene's germline CDR1 is SEHNR and CDR2 FQNEAQ (reference sequence). Trimming took 4 bases from V and 3 from J, leaving 12 bases between them. This CDR3 spans 14 amino acids. This CDR3 reads CASSSGQPYTEAFF. CDR3 sequence (DNA): TGTGCCAGCAGCTCCGGACAGCCATACACTGAAGCTTTCTTT.

DNA of the CDR3: TGCGCCAGCAGCCAAGGCAGGGCAGGGCGTATGCCTGAAGCTTTCTTT. Translation: CASSQGRAGRMPEAFF. The chain couples TRBV4-3 to TRBJ1-1, with D possibly matching TRBD1 (5 bases). Germline V CDR1 and CDR2: LGHNA, YSLEER. With 1 base removed from V and 6 bases from J, the gap between germline ends came to 18 bases. The CDR3 covers 16 residues.